The 8 T cell receptor beta chains given below trace back to one sample, sequenced in a study of metastatic and nonmetastatic thyroid tumors. Thyroid surgery took place with no prior treatment in any patient. With MiXCR, TCRdb reprocessed the PCR reads. The sample holds about 40,000 clones, approximately 20% seen once. The sample taken for sequencing was tumor tissue. The source of these receptors is a female donor with papillary thyroid cancer or a benign thyroid nodule (not recorded which). Some clones in this sample may be carry-over from other donors' samples.

This chain connects TRBV30 to TRBJ2-3; D ambiguous. This CDR3 is built from 12 residues. Germline V gene data show CDR1 as GTSNPN and CDR2 as SVGIG (reference sequence). The germline V and J ends were trimmed by 3 bases and 7 bases, with 11 bases remaining between them. The CDR3 loop is CAWRREAYTQYF. CDR3 nucleotide sequence: TGTGCCTGGAGGAGAGAAGCTTATACGCAGTATTTT.

This clone was counted at least ten times. This chain connects TRBV28 to TRBJ2-7; 7 positions match TRBD2. Germline V CDR1 and CDR2: MDHEN, SYDVKM. The ends lost 5 bases at V and 7 bases at J; junction bases unmatched: 8. The length of the CDR3 is 13 residues. The CDR3 here is CASSASGTIEQYF. In DNA form, the CDR3 reads TGTGCCAGCAGTGCTAGCGGAACGATTGAGCAGTACTTC.

This clone was picked up many times. The gene calls are TRBV5-1 and TRBJ1-1; 10 bases are shared with TRBD1. The CDR3 is 17 residues long. Germline V CDR1 and CDR2: SGHRS, YFSETQ. V gave up 4 bases and J gave up 6 bases; unmatched junction bases: 15. The CDR3 sequence: CASSKGQGTLQGAEAFF. CDR3 nucleotide sequence: TGCGCCAGCAGCAAGGGACAGGGGACACTCCAAGGCGCTGAAGCTTTCTTT.

The chain employs TRBV20-1 and TRBJ2-5; D is possibly TRBD1 (6 bases). The V gene's germline CDR1 is DFQATT and CDR2 SNEGSKA (reference sequence). The V gene lost 5 bases and the J gene lost 5 bases, with 15 bases spanning the gap. The CDR3 spans 13 residues. The CDR3 DNA follows: TGCAGTGCTCAAGGGACATGGAGGGAGACCCAGTACTTC. As protein: CSAQGTWRETQYF.

With regard to this clone: This may come from a read error, since a much larger clone is one base off. The rearrangement links TRBV9 to TRBJ2-1, with D tentatively TRBD2 (6 bases). Germline-derived CDR1 and CDR2 are SGDLS and YYNGEE. V was clipped by 4 bases and J by 5 bases, with 10 bases between them. The CDR3 is 13 residues long. This chain's CDR3 is CASSRGINNEQFF. The CDR3 DNA is TGTGCCAGCAGCCGGGGGATTAACAATGAGCAGTTCTTC.

Concerning this clone itself: Since a much larger clone is just one base distant, this may be a read error. The chain is built from TRBV12-3 or TRBV12-4 and TRBJ2-2, with 10 positions matching TRBD2. The CDR3 covers 16 residues. The CDR3 DNA is TGTGCCAGCAGTTTGGTTAGCGGGGGGAACACCTGGGAGCTGTTTTTT. It translates to CASSLVSGGNTWELFF.

With respect to this clone: Just one base apart from a much larger clone, this may be a read error. Other DNA sequences of this sample code for an identical CDR3. The chain recombines TRBV7-9 with TRBJ2-3, with D unclear. Germline V gene lookup returns CDR1 SEHNR and CDR2 FQNEAQ (reference sequence). The CDR3 is 12 residues long. In nucleotides, the CDR3 is TGTGCCAGCAGCTCAGCTAGAGATACTCAGTATTTT. This translates into CASSSARDTQYF.

This clone is labeled as large. This chain links TRBV30 with TRBJ1-2; no firm D call. The CDR3 consists of 14 residues. Looked up from germline, CDR1 is GTSNPN and CDR2 is SVGIG (reference sequence). V lost 5 bases and J 3 bases, leaving 16 bases between the germline ends. The CDR3 DNA sequence: TGTGCCTGGGCCCCATCCGGACGGTACTATGGCTACACCTTC. The encoded protein is CAWAPSGRYYGYTF.